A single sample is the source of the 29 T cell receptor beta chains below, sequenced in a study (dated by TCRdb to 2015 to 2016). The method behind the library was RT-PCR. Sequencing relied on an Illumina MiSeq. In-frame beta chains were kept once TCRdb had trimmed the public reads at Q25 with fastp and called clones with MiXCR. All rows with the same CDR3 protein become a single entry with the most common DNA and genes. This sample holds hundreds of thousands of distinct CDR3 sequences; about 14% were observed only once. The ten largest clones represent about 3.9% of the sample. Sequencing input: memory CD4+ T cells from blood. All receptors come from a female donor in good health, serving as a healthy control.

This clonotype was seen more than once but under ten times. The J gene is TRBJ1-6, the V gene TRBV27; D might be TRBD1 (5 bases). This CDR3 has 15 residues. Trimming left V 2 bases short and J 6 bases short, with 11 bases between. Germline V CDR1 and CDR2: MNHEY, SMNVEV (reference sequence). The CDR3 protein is CASSLPGARNSPLHF. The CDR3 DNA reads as TGTGCCAGCAGTTTACCCGGGGCCCGTAATTCACCCCTCCACTTT.

The CDR3 DNA sequence: TGTGCCAGCAGCCAAGAGGGGGAGAGGAATGGCTACACCTTC. This gives the protein CASSQEGERNGYTF. V is TRBV3-1 and J is TRBJ1-2; TRBD1 might be the D (5 bases). CDR1 and CDR2 (germline): LGHDT, YNNKEL (reference sequence). The length of the CDR3 is 14 residues. The V end lost 0 bases, the J end lost 6 bases, and 11 bases lay between the germline ends.

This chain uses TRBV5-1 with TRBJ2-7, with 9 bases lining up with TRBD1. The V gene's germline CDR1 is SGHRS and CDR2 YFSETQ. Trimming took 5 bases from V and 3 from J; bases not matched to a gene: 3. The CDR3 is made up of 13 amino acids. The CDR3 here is CASSWGQGYEQYF. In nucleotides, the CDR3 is TGCGCCAGCAGTTGGGGACAGGGCTACGAGCAGTACTTC.

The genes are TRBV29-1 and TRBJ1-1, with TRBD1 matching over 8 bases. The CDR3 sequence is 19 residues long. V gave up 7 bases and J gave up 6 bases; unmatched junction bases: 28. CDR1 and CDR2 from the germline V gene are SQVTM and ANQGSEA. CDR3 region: CSAKIPRGTGKTSPPEAFF. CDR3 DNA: TGCAGCGCAAAGATCCCTAGGGGGACAGGTAAGACGAGTCCGCCTGAAGCTTTCTTT.

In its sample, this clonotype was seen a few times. This CDR3 reads CSAIPHSGNYEQYF. In DNA, the CDR3 is TGCAGTGCTATCCCTCATTCCGGGAACTACGAGCAGTACTTC. The chain uses TRBV20-1 and TRBJ2-7; TRBD2 is a possible D gene (5 bases). Deletions cut 4 bases from V and 3 bases from J, with 16 bases between. This CDR3 spans 14 amino acids. In germline, CDR1 is DFQATT, CDR2 SNEGSKA (reference sequence).

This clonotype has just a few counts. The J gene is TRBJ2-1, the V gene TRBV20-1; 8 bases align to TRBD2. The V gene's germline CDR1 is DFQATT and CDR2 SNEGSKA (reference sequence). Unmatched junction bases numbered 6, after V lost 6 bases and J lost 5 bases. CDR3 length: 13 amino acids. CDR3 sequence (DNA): TGCAGTGCCCCGGGACTAGAAAACAATGAGCAGTTCTTC. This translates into CSAPGLENNEQFF.

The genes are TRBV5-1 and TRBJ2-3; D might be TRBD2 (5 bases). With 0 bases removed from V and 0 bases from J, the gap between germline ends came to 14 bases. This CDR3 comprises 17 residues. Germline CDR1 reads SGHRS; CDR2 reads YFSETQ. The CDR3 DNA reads TGCGCCAGCAGCTTGGCTCTAGCTAGAGCTAGCACAGATACGCAGTATTTT. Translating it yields CASSLALARASTDTQYF.

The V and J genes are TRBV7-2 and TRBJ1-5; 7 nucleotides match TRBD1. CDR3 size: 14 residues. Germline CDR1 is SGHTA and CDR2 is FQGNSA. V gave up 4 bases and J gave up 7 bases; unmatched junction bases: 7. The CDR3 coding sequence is TGTGCCAGCAGCTCGATACAGGGGATACAGCCCCAGCATTTT. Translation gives CASSSIQGIQPQHF.

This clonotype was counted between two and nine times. DNA for the CDR3: TGTGCCAGCAGGCGGGGGAAGGGGACAGATACGCAGTATTTT. This translates into CASRRGKGTDTQYF. The chain carries TRBV4-2 and TRBJ2-3; TRBD2 aligns across 7 bases. V gave up 6 bases and J gave up 3 bases; unmatched junction bases: 6. Germline V gene lookup returns CDR1 LGHNA and CDR2 YNFKEQ. The length of the CDR3 is 14 residues.

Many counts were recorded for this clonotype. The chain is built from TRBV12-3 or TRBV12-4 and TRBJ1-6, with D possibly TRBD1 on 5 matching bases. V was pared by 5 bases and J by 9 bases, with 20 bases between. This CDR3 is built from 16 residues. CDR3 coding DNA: TGTGCCAGCAGTCCCGAGGAGGGGCCCGTCTTTTCACCCCTCCACTTT. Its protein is CASSPEEGPVFSPLHF.

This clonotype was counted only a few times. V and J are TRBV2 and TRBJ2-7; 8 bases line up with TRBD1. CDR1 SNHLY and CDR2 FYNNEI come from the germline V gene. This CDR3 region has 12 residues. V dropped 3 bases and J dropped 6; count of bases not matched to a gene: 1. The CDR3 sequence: CASSDRGREQYF. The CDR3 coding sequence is TGTGCCAGCAGTGACAGGGGGCGCGAGCAGTACTTC.

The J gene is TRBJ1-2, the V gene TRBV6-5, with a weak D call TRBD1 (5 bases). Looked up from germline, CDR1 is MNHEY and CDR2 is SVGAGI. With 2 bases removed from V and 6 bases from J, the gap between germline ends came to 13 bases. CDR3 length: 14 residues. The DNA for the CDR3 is TGTGCCAGCAGTTACACCCAGGGAAGCAATGGCTACACCTTC. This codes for CASSYTQGSNGYTF.

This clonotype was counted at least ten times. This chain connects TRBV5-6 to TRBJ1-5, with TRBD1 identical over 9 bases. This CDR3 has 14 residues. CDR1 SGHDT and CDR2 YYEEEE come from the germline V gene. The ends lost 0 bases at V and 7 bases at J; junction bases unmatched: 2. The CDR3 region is CASSLATGGQPQHF. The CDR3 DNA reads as TGTGCCAGCAGCTTGGCGACAGGGGGACAGCCCCAGCATTTT.

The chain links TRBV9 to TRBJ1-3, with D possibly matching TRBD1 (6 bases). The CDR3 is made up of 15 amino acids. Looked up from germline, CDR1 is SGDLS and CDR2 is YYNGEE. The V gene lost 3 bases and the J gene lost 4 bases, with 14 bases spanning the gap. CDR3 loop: CASSALGTPGNTIYF. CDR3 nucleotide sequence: TGTGCCAGCAGCGCCCTCGGGACACCCGGAAACACCATATATTTT.

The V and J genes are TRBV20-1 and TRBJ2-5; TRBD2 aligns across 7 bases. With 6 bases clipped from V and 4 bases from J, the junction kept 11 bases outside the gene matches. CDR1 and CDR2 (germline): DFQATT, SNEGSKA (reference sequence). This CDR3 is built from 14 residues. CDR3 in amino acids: CSASGAGVGETQYF. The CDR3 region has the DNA TGCAGTGCCAGTGGGGCGGGAGTGGGAGAGACCCAGTACTTC.

The CDR3 loop is CASSLGSRGTNQPQHF. The CDR3 DNA is TGTGCCAGCAGCTTAGGGAGTCGAGGAACAAATCAGCCCCAGCATTTT. V usage is TRBV7-3 and J usage is TRBJ1-5; D gene ambiguous. The CDR3 covers 16 residues. The germline gives CDR1 SGHTA, CDR2 FQGTGA. Trimming removed 2 bases at V and 4 bases at J, with 15 bases between.

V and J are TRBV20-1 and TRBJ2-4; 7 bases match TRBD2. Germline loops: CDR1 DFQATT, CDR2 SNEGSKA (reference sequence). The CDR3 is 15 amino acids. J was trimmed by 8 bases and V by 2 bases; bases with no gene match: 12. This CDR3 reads CSARMPSGERDIQYF. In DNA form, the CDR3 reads TGCAGTGCTAGAATGCCCAGCGGGGAGAGGGACATTCAGTACTTC.

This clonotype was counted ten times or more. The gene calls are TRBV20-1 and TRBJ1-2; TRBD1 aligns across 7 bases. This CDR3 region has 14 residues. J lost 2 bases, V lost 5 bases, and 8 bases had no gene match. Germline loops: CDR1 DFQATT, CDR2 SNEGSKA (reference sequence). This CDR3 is CSAQVRQGNYGYTF. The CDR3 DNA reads TGCAGTGCTCAAGTTAGACAGGGCAACTATGGCTACACCTTC.

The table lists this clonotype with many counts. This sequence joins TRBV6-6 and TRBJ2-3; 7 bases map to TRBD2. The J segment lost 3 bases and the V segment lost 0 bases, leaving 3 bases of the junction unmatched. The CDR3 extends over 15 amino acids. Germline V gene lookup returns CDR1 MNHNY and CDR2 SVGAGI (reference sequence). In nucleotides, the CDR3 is TGTGCCAGCAGTTACTCGTCGGGAGGTACAGATACGCAGTATTTT. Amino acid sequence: CASSYSSGGTDTQYF.

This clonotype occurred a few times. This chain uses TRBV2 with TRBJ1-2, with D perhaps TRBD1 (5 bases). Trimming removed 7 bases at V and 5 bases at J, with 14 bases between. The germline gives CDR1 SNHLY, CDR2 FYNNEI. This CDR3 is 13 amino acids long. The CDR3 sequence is CASKPVSGYGYTF. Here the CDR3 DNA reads TGTGCCAGCAAGCCTGTCTCAGGGTATGGCTACACCTTC.

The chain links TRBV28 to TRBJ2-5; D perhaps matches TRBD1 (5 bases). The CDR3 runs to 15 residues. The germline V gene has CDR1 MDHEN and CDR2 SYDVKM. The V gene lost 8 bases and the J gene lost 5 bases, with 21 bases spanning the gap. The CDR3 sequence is CASRSDQGFEETQYF. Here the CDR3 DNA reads TGTGCCAGCCGATCCGACCAGGGCTTTGAGGAGACCCAGTACTTC.

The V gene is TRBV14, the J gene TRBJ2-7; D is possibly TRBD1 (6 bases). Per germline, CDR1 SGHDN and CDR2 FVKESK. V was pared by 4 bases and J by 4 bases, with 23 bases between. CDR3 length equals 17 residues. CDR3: CASSRETYMTGPYEQYF. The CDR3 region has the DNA TGTGCCAGCAGCCGAGAAACCTATATGACAGGTCCGTACGAGCAGTACTTC.

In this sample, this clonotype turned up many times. Here the CDR3 reads CASSRGGGYNEQFF. The CDR3 DNA reads TGTGCCAGCTCCCGGGGAGGGGGTTACAATGAGCAGTTCTTC. V and J are TRBV27 and TRBJ2-1; weak D call: TRBD2 (7 bases). Trimming shortened V by 8 bases and J by 4 bases, and 15 bases separated the two germline ends. The CDR3 is 14 residues long. The V gene's germline CDR1 is MNHEY and CDR2 SMNVEV (reference sequence).

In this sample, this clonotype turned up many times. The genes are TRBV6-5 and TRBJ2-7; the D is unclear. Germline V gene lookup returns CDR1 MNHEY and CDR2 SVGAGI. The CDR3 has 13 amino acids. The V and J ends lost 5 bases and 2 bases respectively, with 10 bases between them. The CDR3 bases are TGTGCCAGCAGTGAGACACTTACCTACGAGCAGTACTTC. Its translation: CASSETLTYEQYF.

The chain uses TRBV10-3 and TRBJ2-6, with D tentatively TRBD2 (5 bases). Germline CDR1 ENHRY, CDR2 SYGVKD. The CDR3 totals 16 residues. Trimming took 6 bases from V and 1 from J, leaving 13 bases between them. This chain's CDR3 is CAIRTGIGSGANVLTF. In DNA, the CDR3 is TGTGCCATCAGGACGGGGATAGGTTCTGGGGCCAACGTCCTGACTTTC.

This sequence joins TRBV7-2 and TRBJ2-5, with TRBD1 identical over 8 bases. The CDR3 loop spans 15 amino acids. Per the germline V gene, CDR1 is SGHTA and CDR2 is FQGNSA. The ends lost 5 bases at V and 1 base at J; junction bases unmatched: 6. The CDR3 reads CASSSQGARQETQYF. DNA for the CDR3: TGTGCCAGCAGCAGCCAGGGGGCGCGCCAAGAGACCCAGTACTTC.

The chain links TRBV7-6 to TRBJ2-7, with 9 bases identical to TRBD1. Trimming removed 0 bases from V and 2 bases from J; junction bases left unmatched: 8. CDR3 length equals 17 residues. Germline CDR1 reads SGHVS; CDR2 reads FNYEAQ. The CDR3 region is CASSLAQGAGVTYEQYF. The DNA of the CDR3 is TGTGCCAGCAGCTTAGCACAGGGGGCGGGTGTGACCTACGAGCAGTACTTC.

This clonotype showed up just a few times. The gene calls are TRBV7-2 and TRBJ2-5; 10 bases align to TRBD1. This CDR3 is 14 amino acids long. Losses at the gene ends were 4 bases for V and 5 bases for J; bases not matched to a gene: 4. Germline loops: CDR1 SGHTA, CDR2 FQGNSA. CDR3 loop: CASSSQDRGETQYF. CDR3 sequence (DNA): TGTGCCAGCAGCTCTCAGGACAGGGGGGAGACCCAGTACTTC. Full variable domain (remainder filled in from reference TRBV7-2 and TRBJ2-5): GAGVSQSPSNKVTEKGKDVELRCDPISGHTALYWYRQSLGQGLEFLIYFQGNSAPDKSGLPSDRFSAERTGGSVSTLTIQRTQQEDSAVYLCASSSQDRGETQYFGPGTRLLVL.

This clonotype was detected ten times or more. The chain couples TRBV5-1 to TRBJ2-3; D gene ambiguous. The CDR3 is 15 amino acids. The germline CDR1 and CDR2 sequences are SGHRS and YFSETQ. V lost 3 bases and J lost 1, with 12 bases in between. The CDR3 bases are TGCGCCAGCAGCTCCCGGACGGATCGCACAGATACGCAGTATTTT. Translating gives CASSSRTDRTDTQYF.